One and the same sample provided the 19 T cell receptor beta chains below, sequenced in a study of T cells in Graves' hyperthyroidism and ophthalmopathy. TCR beta CDR3 regions were amplified from RNA. The HTBI set primed first-round TCR CDR3 RT-PCR. TCRdb re-called the multiplex PCR reads with MiXCR, one entry per CDR3 protein. Of almost 600,000 distinct CDR3 sequences listed, over 11% are singletons. The sequenced material came from blood. These receptors were obtained from a young woman with Graves' hyperthyroidism that later progressed to Graves' ophthalmopathy.

In this sample, this clonotype turned up many times. This chain's CDR3 is CSVEARDGTYEQYF. In DNA form, the CDR3 reads TGCAGCGTTGAAGCCCGGGACGGAACCTACGAGCAGTACTTC. The gene calls are TRBV29-1 and TRBJ2-7; D is tentatively TRBD1 or TRBD2 (5 bases each). V dropped 1 base and J dropped 2 bases, with 12 bases sitting between them. This CDR3 contains 14 residues. Germline-derived CDR1 and CDR2 are SQVTM and ANQGSEA.

The table lists this clonotype with a few counts. The chain couples TRBV4-2 to TRBJ2-5; 10 nucleotides align to TRBD2. Per the germline V gene, CDR1 is LGHNA and CDR2 is YNFKEQ. V gave up 4 bases and J gave up 4 bases; unmatched junction bases: 3. CDR3 length: 14 residues. The CDR3 loop reads CASSPRLAGETQYF. The CDR3 DNA reads as TGTGCCAGCAGCCCAAGACTAGCGGGAGAGACCCAGTACTTC.

This clonotype was observed at least ten times. The chain links TRBV7-2 to TRBJ2-3, with D perhaps TRBD2 (5 bases). The CDR3 consists of 17 residues. Germline V gene sequence: CDR1 SGHTA, CDR2 FQGNSA. V lost 3 bases and J 1 base, leaving 17 bases between the germline ends. This CDR3 is CASSFPVRLGGTDTQYF. Here the CDR3 DNA reads TGTGCCAGCAGCTTCCCCGTGCGGCTCGGGGGCACAGATACGCAGTATTTT.

This clonotype has a count of ten or more. This chain connects TRBV19 to TRBJ2-3, with a tentative D call TRBD1 (6 bases). The CDR3 runs to 15 residues. Germline-derived CDR1 and CDR2 are LNHDA and SQIVND (reference sequence). The V end lost 4 bases, the J end lost 0 bases, and 11 bases lay between the germline ends. CDR3: CASSTKQGSTDTQYF. CDR3 DNA: TGTGCCAGTAGTACCAAACAGGGTAGCACAGATACGCAGTATTTT.

This clonotype was counted many times. V usage is TRBV12-3 or TRBV12-4 and J usage is TRBJ1-5, with unresolved D. This CDR3 has 13 amino acids. V was clipped by 3 bases and J by 4 bases, with 7 bases between them. The CDR3 DNA follows: TGTGCCAGCAGTTTTGTGCAGAATCAGCCCCAGCATTTT. Its protein is CASSFVQNQPQHF.

The sample holds many counts of this clonotype. V and J are TRBV30 and TRBJ1-6; D is uncertain. Trimming pared 5 bases from V and 1 base from J, leaving 15 bases between. The CDR3 runs to 16 residues. The germline CDR1 and CDR2 sequences are GTSNPN and SVGIG (reference sequence). The CDR3 region is CAWGRASRSYNSPLHF. The CDR3 DNA is TGTGCCTGGGGCCGGGCGAGCAGGTCCTATAATTCACCCCTCCACTTT. Using reference TRBV30 and TRBJ1-6 for the parts outside the CDR3, the full variable domain is SQTIHQWPATLVQPVGSPLSLECTVEGTSNPNLYWYRQAAGRGLQLLFYSVGIGQISSEVPQNLSASRPQDRQFILSSKKLLLSDSGFYLCAWGRASRSYNSPLHFGNGTRLTVT.

Turning to this clonotype: A much larger clone differs by one base, so this may be a read error. CDR3 amino acids: CASSPRDIFYTEALF. The CDR3 DNA reads as TGTGCCAGCAGCCCCCGGGACATTTTCTACACTGAAGCTTTATTT. This chain joins TRBV9 and TRBJ1-1, with a possible D match to TRBD1 (6 bases). This CDR3 has 15 residues. Per germline, CDR1 SGDLS and CDR2 YYNGEE. The variable domain in full, with the rest retrieved from reference TRBV9 and TRBJ1-1, is DSGVTQTPKHLITATGQRVTLRCSPRSGDLSVYWYQQSLDQGLQFLIQYYNGEERAKGNILERFSAQQFPDLHSELNLSSLELGDSALYFCASSPRDIFYTEALFGQGTRLTVV.

In its sample, this clonotype was seen many times. The rearrangement uses TRBV28 and TRBJ2-3; D is possibly TRBD2 (6 bases). The germline V and J ends were trimmed by 8 bases and 0 bases, with 12 bases remaining between them. CDR1 is MDHEN and CDR2 is SYDVKM in the germline V gene. This CDR3 contains 14 residues. Here the CDR3 reads CASHLAYSTDTQYF. The CDR3, as DNA: TGTGCCAGCCACCTAGCGTATAGCACAGATACGCAGTATTTT.

This clonotype showed up many times. V usage is TRBV2 and J usage is TRBJ2-7, with D possibly TRBD2 on 7 matching bases. The CDR3 consists of 15 residues. Between the trimmed V and J ends, which lost 1 base and 3 bases, there was a span of 13 bases. From germline, CDR1 is SNHLY and CDR2 FYNNEI. CDR3: CASSEEGGSRYEQYF. The CDR3 DNA follows: TGTGCCAGCAGTGAAGAGGGGGGGAGCCGCTACGAGCAGTACTTC.

In this sample, this clonotype turned up many times. The J gene is TRBJ1-3, the V gene TRBV11-3; D uncertain. The CDR3 sequence is 13 residues long. Germline CDR1 and CDR2: SGHNT and YENEEA. The V end was cut by 7 bases, the J end by 3 bases, with 10 bases between. DNA for the CDR3: TGTGCCAGCACCCAGAGAATTGGAAACACCATATATTTT. Residues: CASTQRIGNTIYF.

Comment on this clonotype: A read error may be the cause here, since a much bigger clone is one base away. The chain recombines TRBV19 with TRBJ2-1, with a weak D call TRBD1 (5 bases). Trimming stripped 3 bases from V and 0 bases from J, with 9 bases between. Germline loops: CDR1 LNHDA, CDR2 SQIVND (reference sequence). This CDR3 is built from 15 residues. The CDR3 coding sequence is TGTGCCAGTAGTATCCAAGACAGCTCCTACAATGAGCAGTTCTTC. It is translated as CASSIQDSSYNEQFF.

In this sample, this clonotype turned up many times. CDR3 coding DNA: TGCAGTGCTCAGAGGGCAGGGGGCCTGAACACTGAAGCTTTCTTT. Translated, it gives CSAQRAGGLNTEAFF. The rearrangement joins TRBV20-1 to TRBJ1-1; TRBD1 aligns across 8 bases. Germline V lookup: CDR1 DFQATT, CDR2 SNEGSKA (reference sequence). With 5 bases clipped from V and 0 bases from J, the junction kept 8 bases outside the gene matches. CDR3 length: 15 residues.

V gene TRBV19 combines with J gene TRBJ1-5, with a possible D match to TRBD1 (5 bases). Trimming pared 0 bases from V and 7 bases from J, leaving 10 bases between. The CDR3 totals 14 residues. Per the germline V gene, CDR1 is LNHDA and CDR2 is SQIVND (reference sequence). The CDR3: CASSIEGVGQPQHF. In DNA, the CDR3 is TGTGCCAGTAGTATAGAAGGGGTGGGGCAGCCCCAGCATTTT.

This clonotype was found many times. V is TRBV20-1 and J is TRBJ2-7; D remains unclear. Germline CDR1 and CDR2: DFQATT and SNEGSKA (reference sequence). The CDR3 is 13 residues long. Trimming took 2 bases from V and 3 from J, leaving 11 bases between them. The CDR3 spells CSARTPDGYEQYF. In DNA, the CDR3 is TGCAGTGCTAGAACCCCAGACGGCTACGAGCAGTACTTC.

Concerning this clonotype itself: This could be a read error, since a much larger clone is one nucleotide away. This rearrangement joins TRBV19 to TRBJ2-1; 8 bases fit TRBD1. The CDR3 spans 14 residues. Germline V gives CDR1 LNHDA, CDR2 SQIVND (reference sequence). The CDR3 region has the DNA TGTGCCAGTAAATCCCAGGGGGCGCGGGATGAGCAGTCCTTC. This translates into CASKSQGARDEQSF.

The J gene is TRBJ1-1, the V gene TRBV19, with D perhaps TRBD1 (6 bases). With 3 bases removed from V and 0 bases from J, the gap between germline ends came to 11 bases. The germline V gene encodes CDR1 LNHDA and CDR2 SQIVND (reference sequence). This CDR3 region has 15 residues. The CDR3 bases are TGTGCCAGTAGTATGGACAGAACTATGAACACTGAAGCTTTCTTT. This gives the protein CASSMDRTMNTEAFF.

This sequence joins TRBV12-3 or TRBV12-4 and TRBJ1-2; 7 bases are a match to TRBD1. The ends lost 3 bases at V and 7 bases at J; junction bases unmatched: 17. The CDR3 runs 17 residues. CDR3 coding DNA: TGTGCCAGCAGTTTTGGGGTGGGGAGGGGGCGAGATGGTGGCTACACCTTC. Its protein is CASSFGVGRGRDGGYTF.

The chain has TRBV5-1 and TRBJ2-3, with no clear D. The CDR3 covers 13 residues. Germline values: CDR1 SGHRS, CDR2 YFSETQ. Trimming took off 4 bases at V and 8 bases at J, with 14 bases between the two ends. The DNA for the CDR3 is TGCGCCAGCAGCCTTCCAGTAAGAGCTACGCAGTATTTT. This sequence encodes CASSLPVRATQYF.

This clonotype occurred many times. The V gene is TRBV7-8, the J gene TRBJ1-1; D possibly corresponds to TRBD1 (5 bases). The CDR3 is 13 residues long. V was trimmed by 6 bases and J by 1 base, leaving 9 bases between them. Germline-derived CDR1 and CDR2 are SGHVS and FQNEAQ. The CDR3 nucleotides are TGTGCCAGCAGATTTACAGGGAACACTGAAGCTTTCTTT. Amino acid sequence: CASRFTGNTEAFF. Full variable domain (outside the CDR3, taken from reference TRBV7-8 and TRBJ1-1): GAGVSQSPRYKVAKRGQDVALRCDPISGHVSLFWYQQALGQGPEFLTYFQNEAQLDKSGLPSDRFFAERPEGSVSTLKIQRTQQEDSAVYLCASRFTGNTEAFFGQGTRLTVV.